This TCR beta chain was obtained from a study of cytomegalovirus exposure and HLA in healthy donors. Study context: Most donors, about 82% of more than 300 genotyped, fell in the Caucasian-associated ancestry cluster.

Points on this clone: Its antigen is unknown.

The study's findings and limits: Apparent HLA restriction characterized most CMV-associated TCR beta chains in a later analysis. The investigators catalogued 164 TCR beta chains as cytomegalovirus-associated. In an earlier analysis, productive rearrangement rates for most beta V segments clustered near 87% or 30%.

Amplification used 60 Vbeta primers and 13 Jbeta primers. The repertoire was sequenced with immunoSEQ multiplex PCR; TCRdb's copy has only in-frame clones and lacks some. The sample has over 200,000 clones; around 88% are singletons. V lost 4 bases to trimming and J lost 1 base; unmatched junction nucleotides: 2. Germline CDR1 MGHRA, CDR2 YSYEKL. This CDR3 contains 14 residues. Source material: PBMCs. This chain links TRBV4-1 with TRBJ1-1, with TRBD1 matching over 8 bases. The TCR was taken from a woman between 18 and 29 years old in good health and CMV-seronegative. For the CDR3, the DNA is TGCGCCAGCAGCCGAACAGGGGGGAACACTGAAGCTTTCTTT. It translates to CASSRTGGNTEAFF.